Only a few counts were recorded for the clone carrying this TCR beta chain. This entry comes from a study of T cells in Graves' hyperthyroidism and ophthalmopathy. The germline V and J ends were trimmed by 7 bases and 8 bases, with 23 bases remaining between them. The CDR3 is made up of 15 amino acids. RNA transcripts served as the template for amplifying TCR beta CDR3 regions. In the first-round RT-PCR of the TCR CDR3, the HTBI primer set was used. TCRdb reprocessed the multiplex PCR reads via MiXCR and lists one record per CDR3 protein. The sample consists of just under 750,000 distinct CDR3 sequences, roughly a third of them appearing once.

This sequence joins TRBV12-3 or TRBV12-4 and TRBJ1-2; D may be TRBD1 (5 bases). The sample was blood. This TCR came from a woman aged 40 to 50 with Graves' hyperthyroidism. The CDR3 sequence is CASTLGGSRARGYTF. The CDR3 region has the DNA TGTGCCAGCACTCTTGGGGGGAGTAGGGCAAGAGGCTACACCTTC.